The 30 T cell receptor beta chains given below trace back to one sample, sequenced in a study of blood T cells in healthy people across ages (dated by TCRdb to between 2014 and 2017). Library prep was done by 5' RACE. The data were produced on an Illumina HiSeq 2500. The second PCR ran for about 7 to 11 cycles and used a J-beta primer mix along with a sample-barcoded 5' primer. Clones were called with MiXCR by TCRdb after fastp trimmed the public reads at Q25, and only in-frame beta chains were retained. Here each entry gathers all rows of one CDR3 protein and keeps the most common genes and DNA. Present in this sample are hundreds of thousands of distinct CDR3 sequences, 35% to 50% of which were seen just once. 30% of the sample comes from the top ten. The sequenced material came from blood. These receptors were taken from an elderly man in good health.

The table lists this clonotype with a count of one. CDR3 sequence: CASSPSSGLAAYEQYF. CDR3 bases: TGTGCCAGCAGCCCCTCCTCGGGACTAGCGGCCTACGAGCAGTACTTC. This chain uses TRBV9 with TRBJ2-4, with 11 bases matching TRBD2. The DNA end is a closer match to TRBJ2-7, so the J assignment may be wrong. Germline V gene lookup returns CDR1 SGDLS and CDR2 YYNGEE. The CDR3 spans 16 residues.

The chain carries TRBV5-1 and TRBJ2-1; TRBD1 might be the D (5 bases). V was pared by 0 bases and J by 14 bases, with 12 bases between. This CDR3 has 12 residues. Germline V lookup: CDR1 SGHRS, CDR2 YFSETQ. The DNA for the CDR3 is TGCGCCAGCAGCTTGGAAGGGGTAAGCAAGTTCTTC. Its protein product is CASSLEGVSKFF.

This chain's CDR3 is CASSQDRGGRQETQYF. CDR3 DNA: TGTGCCAGCAGCCAAGATAGGGGGGGCAGACAGGAGACCCAGTACTTC. The chain recombines TRBV14 with TRBJ2-5, with D possibly TRBD2 on 7 matching bases. Germline V gene sequence: CDR1 SGHDN, CDR2 FVKESK. V lost 0 bases, J lost 5 bases, and 16 bases lay in between. This CDR3 region has 16 residues.

The gene calls are TRBV4-1 and TRBJ2-7, with D perhaps TRBD2 (5 bases). The J call may be mistaken, given a closer DNA end match to TRBJ2-1. Germline V gene sequence: CDR1 MGHRA, CDR2 YSYEKL. This CDR3 has 15 residues. The CDR3 DNA is TGCGCCAGCAGATACAACGAGGCGGGCTCCTACGAGCAGTTCTTC. The encoded protein is CASRYNEAGSYEQFF.

The chain recombines TRBV4-2 with TRBJ2-7; D possibly corresponds to TRBD1 (6 bases). Trimming shortened V by 5 bases and J by 2 bases, and 10 bases separated the two germline ends. CDR1 and CDR2 (germline): LGHNA, YNFKEQ. This CDR3 contains 13 residues. The CDR3 DNA is TGTGCCAGCAGCAACAGGGAAACCTACGAGCAGTACTTC. The encoded protein is CASSNRETYEQYF.

CDR3 coding DNA: TGTGCCAGCAGTTGGGCGGGGCTAGCCAAAAACATTCAGTACTTC. Translated, it gives CASSWAGLAKNIQYF. This chain links TRBV6-2 or TRBV6-3 with TRBJ2-4, with TRBD2 as a possible D gene (6 bases). Trimming pared 4 bases from V and 0 bases from J, leaving 10 bases between. Germline V CDR1 and CDR2: MNHEY, SVGEGT. The CDR3 runs 15 residues.

This chain joins TRBV11-2 and TRBJ2-3, with D maybe TRBD2 (5 bases). From germline, CDR1 is SGHAT and CDR2 FQNNGV. V was shortened by 7 bases and J by 1 base, with 9 bases between the two germline ends. The CDR3 extends over 13 amino acids. CDR3 in amino acids: CASTRERTDTQYF. CDR3 sequence (DNA): TGTGCCAGCACAAGGGAGCGCACAGATACGCAGTATTTT.

The genes are TRBV5-1 and TRBJ2-7; a weak D match, TRBD2 (5 bases). CDR1 and CDR2 (germline): SGHRS, YFSETQ. This CDR3 has 16 residues. V lost 4 bases to trimming and J lost 2 bases, with 19 bases between them. The CDR3 spells CASSEGLSLSAYEQYF. The DNA of the CDR3 is TGCGCCAGCAGCGAAGGACTGTCCCTATCGGCCTACGAGCAGTACTTC.

CDR3 DNA: TGTGCCATCAGTGACGCGGGAGGTTCCTACAATGAGCAGTTCTTC. Its protein is CAISDAGGSYNEQFF. This chain joins TRBV10-3 and TRBJ2-1; 8 bases map to TRBD2. CDR3 size: 15 residues. V dropped 3 bases and J dropped 1; count of bases not matched to a gene: 2. The germline V gene encodes CDR1 ENHRY and CDR2 SYGVKD.

V gene TRBV12-3 or TRBV12-4 combines with J gene TRBJ2-3; tentative D call: TRBD1 (5 bases). The CDR3 sequence is 16 residues long. V lost 3 bases and J lost 4, with 17 bases in between. The CDR3 DNA reads as TGTGCCAGCAGTTTTTGGGGCGACGAGGTTGCAGATACGCAGTATTTT. Translated, it gives CASSFWGDEVADTQYF.

The V call is TRBV3-1, the J call TRBJ2-5, with D perhaps being TRBD1 or TRBD2 (5 bases each). The DNA end lines up better with TRBJ2-7; the J call may be wrong. The length of the CDR3 is 13 residues. Germline values: CDR1 LGHDT, CDR2 YNNKEL (reference sequence). The CDR3 spells CASSQEGVGEQYF. The CDR3 nucleotides read TGTGCCAGCAGCCAAGAGGGGGTTGGCGAGCAGTACTTC.

The chain couples TRBV27 to TRBJ2-4; 9 nucleotides line up with TRBD2. The assigned J gene may be wrong: the sequence end matches TRBJ2-7 better. CDR3 length: 15 residues. The germline V gene has CDR1 MNHEY and CDR2 SMNVEV (reference sequence). This chain's CDR3 is CASSLLGGGDYEQYF. DNA of the CDR3: TGTGCCAGCAGTTTACTTGGCGGGGGGGACTACGAGCAGTACTTC.

This clonotype showed up just once. The genes are TRBV20-1 and TRBJ2-1, with 9 bases aligning to TRBD2. The germline V gene encodes CDR1 DFQATT and CDR2 SNEGSKA (reference sequence). The CDR3 covers 14 residues. V lost 6 bases to trimming and J lost 3 bases; unmatched junction nucleotides: 6. The CDR3 DNA sequence: TGCAGTGCCGACATAGCGGGGGTCTACAATGAGCAGTTCTTC. This codes for CSADIAGVYNEQFF.

This chain uses TRBV29-1 with TRBJ2-4, with 9 bases aligning to TRBD1. After removal of 1 base from V and 6 bases from J, the junction contained 7 bases not matched to a gene. The CDR3 covers 15 residues. The germline gives CDR1 SQVTM, CDR2 ANQGSEA. CDR3 residues: CSVEVGVGQGNIQYF. CDR3 coding DNA: TGCAGCGTTGAAGTTGGCGTGGGACAGGGAAACATTCAGTACTTC.

This chain connects TRBV7-9 to TRBJ1-2, with D possibly being TRBD1 (6 bases). This CDR3 contains 15 residues. Trimming took 2 bases from V and 7 from J, leaving 17 bases between them. From germline, CDR1 is SEHNR and CDR2 FQNEAQ (reference sequence). The CDR3 reads CASSLFGGAKSGYTF. The CDR3 DNA follows: TGTGCCAGCAGCTTATTTGGGGGCGCAAAATCTGGCTACACCTTC. Full variable domain (missing parts from reference TRBV7-9 and TRBJ1-2): DTGVSQNPRHKITKRGQNVTFRCDPISEHNRLYWYRQTLGQGPEFLTYFQNEAQLEKSRLLSDRFSAERPKGSFSTLEIQRTEQGDSAMYLCASSLFGGAKSGYTFGSGTRLTVV.

The CDR3 DNA follows: TGTGCCAGCAGCTCGGCCCTAAGGGGGGAGACCCAGTACTTC. Protein product: CASSSALRGETQYF. V usage is TRBV7-2 and J usage is TRBJ2-5, with a weak D call TRBD1 (6 bases). Trimming took off 4 bases at V and 5 bases at J, with 14 bases between the two ends. Per germline, CDR1 SGHTA and CDR2 FQGNSA. The CDR3 extends over 14 amino acids.

This chain connects TRBV6-5 to TRBJ1-1; D unresolved. The CDR3 covers 16 residues. V lost 6 bases to trimming and J lost 1 base, with 18 bases between them. The germline gives CDR1 MNHEY, CDR2 SVGAGI. CDR3 sequence: CASSTFTGFQNTEAFF. The DNA for the CDR3 is TGTGCCAGCAGCACCTTTACGGGGTTTCAGAACACTGAAGCTTTCTTT.

The chain links TRBV20-1 to TRBJ1-2, with D unclear. The CDR3 sequence is 12 residues long. Germline CDR1 DFQATT, CDR2 SNEGSKA (reference sequence). The ends were cut back, 4 bases at V and 4 bases at J, with 10 bases in the middle. CDR3 amino acids: CSAIDNRYGYTF. CDR3 in DNA: TGCAGTGCTATAGACAATCGCTATGGCTACACCTTC.

J is TRBJ1-1 and V is TRBV20-1; TRBD1 is a possible D gene (6 bases). The CDR3 length is 13 residues. The germline gives CDR1 DFQATT, CDR2 SNEGSKA (reference sequence). Trimming left V 7 bases short and J 1 base short, with 13 bases between. The CDR3 region is CSVPGQTNTEAFF. The CDR3 DNA reads as TGCAGTGTCCCGGGACAAACGAACACTGAAGCTTTCTTT.

The chain joins TRBV4-2 to TRBJ2-7; 11 bases are shared with TRBD2. This CDR3 has 16 amino acids. Germline values: CDR1 LGHNA, CDR2 YNFKEQ. The ends lost 4 bases at V and 3 bases at J; junction bases unmatched: 8. The CDR3 DNA reads as TGTGCCAGCAGCCGCCACCTAGCGGGGGGACTCTACGAGCAGTACTTC. It yields the protein CASSRHLAGGLYEQYF.

CDR3 nucleotide sequence: TGTGCCAGCAGCATCGACAGCTCCTACGAGCAGTACTTC. Translated: CASSIDSSYEQYF. J is TRBJ2-7 and V is TRBV11-2; TRBD1 is a possible D gene (5 bases). The CDR3 covers 13 residues. CDR1 is SGHAT and CDR2 is FQNNGV in the germline V gene. V was pared by 5 bases and J by 0 bases, with 8 bases between. The variable domain in full, with the rest retrieved from reference TRBV11-2 and TRBJ2-7, is EAGVAQSPRYKIIEKRQSVAFWCNPISGHATLYWYQQILGQGPKLLIQFQNNGVVDDSQLPKDRFSAERLKGVDSTLKIQPAKLEDSAVYLCASSIDSSYEQYFGPGTRLTVT.

V is TRBV27 and J is TRBJ1-1, with D possibly being TRBD1 (5 bases). V was shortened by 4 bases and J by 4 bases, with 16 bases between the two germline ends. The CDR3 contains 15 residues. Germline V gene lookup returns CDR1 MNHEY and CDR2 SMNVEV (reference sequence). The CDR3 coding sequence is TGTGCCAGCAGTTATGGTGGCGGGGCGGGCACTGAAGCTTTCTTT. It yields the protein CASSYGGGAGTEAFF.

The rearrangement uses TRBV5-1 and TRBJ2-1; the match to TRBD1 covers 9 bases. V was pared by 4 bases and J by 4 bases, with 9 bases of the junction left unmatched. Germline CDR1 reads SGHRS; CDR2 reads YFSETQ. The CDR3 consists of 16 residues. CDR3 loop: CASSKQGATDYNEQFF. The CDR3 region has the DNA TGCGCCAGCAGCAAACAGGGGGCGACCGATTACAATGAGCAGTTCTTC.

Of note for this clonotype: A much larger clonotype is one base distant, so this may be a read error. V usage is TRBV5-1 and J usage is TRBJ2-1; 8 nucleotides line up with TRBD2. This CDR3 region has 15 residues. Looked up from germline, CDR1 is SGHRS and CDR2 is YFSETQ. CDR3 bases: TGCGCCAGCCGAACGGGGGGGGCATCCTGCAATGAGCAGTTCTTC. It encodes CASRTGGASCNEQFF.

Concerning this clonotype: This may stem from a read error, because a much larger clone lies one nucleotide away. CDR3 in amino acids: CASSLSLGYSGANVLTF. Here the CDR3 DNA reads TGTGCCAGCAGTTTATCTCTAGGGTACTCTGGGGCCAACGTCCTGACTTTC. The J gene is TRBJ2-6, the V gene TRBV28; no clear D gene. The V end lost 1 base, the J end lost 0 bases, and 10 bases lay between the germline ends. Germline V gene data show CDR1 as MDHEN and CDR2 as SYDVKM. CDR3 length equals 17 residues.

This clonotype came up many times. The rearrangement uses TRBV6-2 or TRBV6-3 and TRBJ1-6; 7 bases are shared with TRBD1. Per germline, CDR1 MNHEY and CDR2 SVGEGT. V lost 7 bases to trimming and J lost 9 bases; unmatched junction nucleotides: 9. The length of the CDR3 is 14 residues. The CDR3 region is CASTQTPGGSPLHF. Here the CDR3 DNA reads TGTGCCAGCACCCAGACGCCAGGGGGTTCACCCCTCCACTTT.

Comment on this clonotype: A much larger clone is a single base away; this may be a read error. The V call is TRBV12-3 or TRBV12-4, the J call TRBJ2-5; 7 nucleotides match TRBD2. Losses at the gene ends were 1 base for V and 1 base for J; bases not matched to a gene: 6. This CDR3 comprises 16 residues. CDR3 amino acids: CASSLVASGFQETQYF. DNA of the CDR3: TGTGCCAGCAGTTTAGTGGCTAGCGGATTCCAAGAGACCCAGTACTTC.

Here the CDR3 reads CASRRGTNHYEQYF. For the CDR3, the DNA is TGTGCCAGCAGGAGAGGGACAAACCACTACGAGCAGTACTTC. The rearrangement joins TRBV6-2 or TRBV6-3 to TRBJ2-7; possibly TRBD1 for D (6 bases). V was clipped by 6 bases and J by 3 bases, with 15 bases between them. In germline, CDR1 is MNHEY, CDR2 SVGEGT. The length of the CDR3 is 14 residues.

Remarks on this clonotype: One base away lies a much larger clone, so this may be a sequencing read error. The J gene is TRBJ2-6, the V gene TRBV29-1, with D perhaps being TRBD1 or TRBD2 (6 bases each). The CDR3 length is 15 residues. The V gene lost 7 bases and the J gene lost 2 bases, with 15 bases spanning the gap. In germline, CDR1 is SQVTM, CDR2 ANQGSEA. The CDR3 region has the DNA TGCAGCGCGGGGGCAGGGTTGGCTGGGGCCAACGTCCTGACTTTC. As protein: CSAGAGLAGANVLTF.

This clonotype was seen only a few times. This CDR3 is CASSEGTSGSRYEQFF. The CDR3, as DNA: TGTGCCAGCAGTGAGGGGACTAGCGGGAGCAGGTATGAGCAGTTCTTC. The chain has TRBV6-5 and TRBJ2-1, with 14 bases identical to TRBD2. The ends lost 5 bases at V and 8 bases at J; junction bases unmatched: 8. The CDR3 loop spans 16 amino acids. The germline V gene encodes CDR1 MNHEY and CDR2 SVGAGI.